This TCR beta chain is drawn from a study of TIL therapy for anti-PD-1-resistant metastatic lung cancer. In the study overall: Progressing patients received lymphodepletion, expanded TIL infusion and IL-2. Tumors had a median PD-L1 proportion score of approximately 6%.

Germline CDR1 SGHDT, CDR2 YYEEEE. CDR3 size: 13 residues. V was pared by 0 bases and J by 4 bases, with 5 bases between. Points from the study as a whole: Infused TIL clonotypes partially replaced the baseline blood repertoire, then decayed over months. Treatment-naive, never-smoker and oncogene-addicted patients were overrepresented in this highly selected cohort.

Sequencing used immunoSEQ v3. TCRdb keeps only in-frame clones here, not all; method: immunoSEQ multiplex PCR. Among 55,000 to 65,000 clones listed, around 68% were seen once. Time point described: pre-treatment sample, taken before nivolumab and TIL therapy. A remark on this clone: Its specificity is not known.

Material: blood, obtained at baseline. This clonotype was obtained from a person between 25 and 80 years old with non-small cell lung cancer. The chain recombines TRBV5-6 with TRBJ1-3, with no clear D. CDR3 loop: CASSLGRGNTIYF. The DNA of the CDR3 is TGTGCCAGCAGCTTGGGCCGAGGAAACACCATATATTTT. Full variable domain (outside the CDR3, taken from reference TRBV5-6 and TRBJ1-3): DAGVTQSPTHLIKTRGQQVTLRCSPKSGHDTVSWYQQALGQGPQFIFQYYEEEERQRGNFPDRFSGHQFPNYSSELNVNALLLGDSALYLCASSLGRGNTIYFGEGSWLTVV.